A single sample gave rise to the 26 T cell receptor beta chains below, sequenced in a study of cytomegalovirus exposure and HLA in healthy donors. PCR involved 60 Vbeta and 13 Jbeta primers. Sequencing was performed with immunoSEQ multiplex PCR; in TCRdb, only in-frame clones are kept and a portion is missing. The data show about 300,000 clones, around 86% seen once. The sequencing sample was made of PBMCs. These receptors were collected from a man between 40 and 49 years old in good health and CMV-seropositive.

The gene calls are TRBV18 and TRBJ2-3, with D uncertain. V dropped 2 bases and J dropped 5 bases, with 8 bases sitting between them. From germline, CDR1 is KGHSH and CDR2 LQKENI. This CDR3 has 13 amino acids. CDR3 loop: CASSPTLGDTQYF. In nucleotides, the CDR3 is TGTGCCAGCTCACCAACTCTAGGAGATACGCAGTATTTT.

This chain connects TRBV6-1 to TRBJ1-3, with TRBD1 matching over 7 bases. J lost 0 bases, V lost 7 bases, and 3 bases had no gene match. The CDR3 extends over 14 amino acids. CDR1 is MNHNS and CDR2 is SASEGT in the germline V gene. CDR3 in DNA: TGTGCCAGCAAGGGACAGAGCTCTGGAAACACCATATATTTT. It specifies CASKGQSSGNTIYF.

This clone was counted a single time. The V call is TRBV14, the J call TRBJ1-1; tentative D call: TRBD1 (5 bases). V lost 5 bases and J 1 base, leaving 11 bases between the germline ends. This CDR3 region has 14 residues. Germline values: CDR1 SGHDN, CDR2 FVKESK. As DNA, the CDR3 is TGTGCCAGCAGCGAGGGACTTAAGAACACTGAAGCTTTCTTT. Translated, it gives CASSEGLKNTEAFF.

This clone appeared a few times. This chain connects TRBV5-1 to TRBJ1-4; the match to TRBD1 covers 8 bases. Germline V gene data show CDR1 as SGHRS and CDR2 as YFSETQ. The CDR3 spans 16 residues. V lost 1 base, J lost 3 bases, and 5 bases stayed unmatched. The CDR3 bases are TGCGCCAGCAGCTTGTCAGGGGGCGCGTCTAATGAAAAACTGTTTTTT. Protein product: CASSLSGGASNEKLFF.

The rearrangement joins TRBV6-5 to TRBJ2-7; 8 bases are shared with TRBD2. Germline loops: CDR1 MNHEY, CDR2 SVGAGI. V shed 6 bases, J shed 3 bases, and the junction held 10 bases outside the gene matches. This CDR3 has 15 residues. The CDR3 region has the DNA TGTGCCAGCAGCAGATCCCTAGCGGGTCGCTACGAGCAGTACTTC. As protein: CASSRSLAGRYEQYF.

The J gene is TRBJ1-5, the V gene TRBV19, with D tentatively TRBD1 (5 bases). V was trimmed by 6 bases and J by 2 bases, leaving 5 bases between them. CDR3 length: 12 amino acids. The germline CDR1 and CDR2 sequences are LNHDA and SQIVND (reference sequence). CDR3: CASRTGNQPQHF. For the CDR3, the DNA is TGTGCCAGTAGGACAGGCAATCAGCCCCAGCATTTT.

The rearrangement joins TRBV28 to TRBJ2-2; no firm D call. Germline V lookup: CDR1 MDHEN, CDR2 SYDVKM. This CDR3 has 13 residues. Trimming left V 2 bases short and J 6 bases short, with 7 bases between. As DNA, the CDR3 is TGTGCCAGCAGTTTAACAGTGGCCGGGGAGCTGTTTTTT. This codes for CASSLTVAGELFF.

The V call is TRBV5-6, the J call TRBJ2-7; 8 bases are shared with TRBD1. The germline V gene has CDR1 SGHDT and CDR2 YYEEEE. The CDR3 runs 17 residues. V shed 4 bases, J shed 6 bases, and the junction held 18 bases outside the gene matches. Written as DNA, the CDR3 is TGTGCCAGCAGCCCGGGGCGGGCGACAGGGGATCCCTTCGAGCAGTACTTC. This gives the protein CASSPGRATGDPFEQYF.

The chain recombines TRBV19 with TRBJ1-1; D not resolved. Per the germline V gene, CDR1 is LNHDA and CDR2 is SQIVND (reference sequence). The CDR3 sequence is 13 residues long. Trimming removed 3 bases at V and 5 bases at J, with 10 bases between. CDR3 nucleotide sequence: TGTGCCAGTAGTATGTCTTCCCGGACTGAAGCTTTCTTT. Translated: CASSMSSRTEAFF.

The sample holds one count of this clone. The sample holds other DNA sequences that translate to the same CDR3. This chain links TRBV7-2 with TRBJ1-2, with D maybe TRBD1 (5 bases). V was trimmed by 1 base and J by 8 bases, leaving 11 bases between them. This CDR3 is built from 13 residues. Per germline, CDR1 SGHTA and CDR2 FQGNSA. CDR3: CASSLGQTRGYTF. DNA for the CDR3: TGTGCCAGCAGCTTAGGACAGACCCGAGGCTACACCTTC.

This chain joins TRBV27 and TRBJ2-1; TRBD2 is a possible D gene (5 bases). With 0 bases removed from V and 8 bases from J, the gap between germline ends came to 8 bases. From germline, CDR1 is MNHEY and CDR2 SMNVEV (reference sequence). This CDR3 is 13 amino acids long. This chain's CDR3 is CASSLSAVHEQFF. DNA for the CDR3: TGTGCCAGCAGTTTATCAGCGGTCCATGAGCAGTTCTTC.

CDR3 residues: CASSSRSQGLGEKLFF. The CDR3, as DNA: TGCGCCAGCAGCTCGCGATCACAGGGGTTAGGTGAAAAACTGTTTTTT. The gene calls are TRBV5-1 and TRBJ1-4; 7 bases map to TRBD1. Germline CDR1 and CDR2: SGHRS and YFSETQ. This CDR3 contains 16 residues. The trim removed 3 bases at V and 7 bases at J, leaving 12 bases unmatched. The complete variable domain, with remaining parts taken from reference TRBV5-1 and TRBJ1-4, reads KAGVTQTPRYLIKTRGQQVTLSCSPISGHRSVSWYQQTPGQGLQFLFEYFSETQRNKGNFPGRFSGRQFSNSRSEMNVSTLELGDSALYLCASSSRSQGLGEKLFFGSGTQLSVL.

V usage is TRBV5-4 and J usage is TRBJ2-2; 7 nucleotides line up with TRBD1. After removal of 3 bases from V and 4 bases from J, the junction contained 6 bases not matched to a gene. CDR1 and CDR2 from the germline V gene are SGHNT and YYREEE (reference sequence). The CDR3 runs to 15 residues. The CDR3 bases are TGTGCCAGCAGCTATGTACAGGGGAGCACCGGGGAGCTGTTTTTT. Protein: CASSYVQGSTGELFF. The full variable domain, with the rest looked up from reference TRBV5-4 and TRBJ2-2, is ETGVTQSPTHLIKTRGQQVTLRCSSQSGHNTVSWYQQALGQGPQFIFQYYREEENGRGNFPPRFSGLQFPNYSSELNVNALELDDSALYLCASSYVQGSTGELFFGEGSRLTVL.

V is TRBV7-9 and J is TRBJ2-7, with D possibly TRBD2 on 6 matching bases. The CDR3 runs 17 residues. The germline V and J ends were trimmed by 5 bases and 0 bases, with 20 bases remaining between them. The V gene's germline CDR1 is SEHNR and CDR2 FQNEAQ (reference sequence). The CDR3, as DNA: TGTGCCAGCAGCCGAAGGGATCCTAGCGACAGCTCCTACGAGCAGTACTTC. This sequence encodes CASSRRDPSDSSYEQYF. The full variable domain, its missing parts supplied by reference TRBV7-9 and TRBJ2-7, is DTGVSQNPRHKITKRGQNVTFRCDPISEHNRLYWYRQTLGQGPEFLTYFQNEAQLEKSRLLSDRFSAERPKGSFSTLEIQRTEQGDSAMYLCASSRRDPSDSSYEQYFGPGTRLTVT.

CDR3 sequence (DNA): TGTGCCTGGAGTGCGGGACTAGCGGGAGCCTACGAGCAGTACTTC. It encodes CAWSAGLAGAYEQYF. The chain joins TRBV30 to TRBJ2-7, with 14 nucleotides matching TRBD2. The CDR3 consists of 15 residues. Trimming took 1 base from V and 2 from J; bases not matched to a gene: 1. Germline V gives CDR1 GTSNPN, CDR2 SVGIG (reference sequence).

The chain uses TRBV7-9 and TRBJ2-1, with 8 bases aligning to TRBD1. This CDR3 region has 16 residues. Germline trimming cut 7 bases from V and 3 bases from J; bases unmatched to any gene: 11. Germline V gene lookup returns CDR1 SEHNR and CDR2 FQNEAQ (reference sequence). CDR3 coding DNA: TGTGCCAGCAACCAGTATTCAGGGGGCAACTACAATGAGCAGTTCTTC. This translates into CASNQYSGGNYNEQFF.

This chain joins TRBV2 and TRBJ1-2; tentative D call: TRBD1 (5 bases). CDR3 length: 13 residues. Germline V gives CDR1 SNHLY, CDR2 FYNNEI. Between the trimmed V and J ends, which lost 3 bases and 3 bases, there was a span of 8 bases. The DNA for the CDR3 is TGTGCCAGCAGTGACCAGGGCTACTATGGCTACACCTTC. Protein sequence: CASSDQGYYGYTF.

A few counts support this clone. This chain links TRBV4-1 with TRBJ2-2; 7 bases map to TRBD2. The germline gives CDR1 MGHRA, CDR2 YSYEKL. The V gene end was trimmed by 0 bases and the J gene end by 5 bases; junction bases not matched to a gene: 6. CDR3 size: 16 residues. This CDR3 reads CASSQDTRGGTGELFF. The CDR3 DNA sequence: TGCGCCAGCAGCCAAGATACGAGGGGAGGGACCGGGGAGCTGTTTTTT.

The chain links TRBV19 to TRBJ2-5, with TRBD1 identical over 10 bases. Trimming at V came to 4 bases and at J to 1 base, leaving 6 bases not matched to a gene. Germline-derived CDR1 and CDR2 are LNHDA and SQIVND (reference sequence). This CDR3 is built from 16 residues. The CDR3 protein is CASSTATGGVQETQYF. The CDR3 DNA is TGTGCCAGTAGTACAGCGACAGGGGGCGTCCAAGAGACCCAGTACTTC.

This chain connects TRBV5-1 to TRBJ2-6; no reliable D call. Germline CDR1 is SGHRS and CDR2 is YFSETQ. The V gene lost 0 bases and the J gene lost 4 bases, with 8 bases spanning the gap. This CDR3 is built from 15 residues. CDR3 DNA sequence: TGCGCCAGCAGCTTGGTACAGTGGGGGGCCAACGTCCTGACTTTC. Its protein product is CASSLVQWGANVLTF.

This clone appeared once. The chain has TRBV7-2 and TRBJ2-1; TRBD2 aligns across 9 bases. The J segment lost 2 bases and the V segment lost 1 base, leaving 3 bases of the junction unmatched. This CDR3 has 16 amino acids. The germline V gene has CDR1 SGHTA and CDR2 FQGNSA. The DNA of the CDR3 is TGTGCCAGCAGCTTAGAAGCTAGCGGGACCTACAATGAGCAGTTCTTC. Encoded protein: CASSLEASGTYNEQFF.

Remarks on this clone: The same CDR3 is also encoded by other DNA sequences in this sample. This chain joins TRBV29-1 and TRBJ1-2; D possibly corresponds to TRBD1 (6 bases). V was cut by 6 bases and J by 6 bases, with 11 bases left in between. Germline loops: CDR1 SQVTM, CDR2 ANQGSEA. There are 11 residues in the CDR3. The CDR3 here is CSVEGGDGYTF. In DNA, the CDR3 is TGCAGCGTAGAGGGGGGGGATGGCTACACCTTC.

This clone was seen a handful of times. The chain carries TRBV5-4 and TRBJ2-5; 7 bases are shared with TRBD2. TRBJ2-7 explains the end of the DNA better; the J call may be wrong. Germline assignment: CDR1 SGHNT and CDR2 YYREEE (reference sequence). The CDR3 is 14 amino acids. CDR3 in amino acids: CASSSGGITYEQYF. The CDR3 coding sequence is TGTGCCAGCAGCTCGGGGGGAATTACATACGAGCAGTACTTC.

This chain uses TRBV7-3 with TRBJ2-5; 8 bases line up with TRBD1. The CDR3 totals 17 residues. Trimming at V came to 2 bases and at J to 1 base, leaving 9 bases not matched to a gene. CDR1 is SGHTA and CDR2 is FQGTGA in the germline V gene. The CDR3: CASSLAPTDRGQETQYF. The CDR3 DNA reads TGTGCCAGCAGCTTAGCCCCGACCGACAGGGGCCAAGAGACCCAGTACTTC.

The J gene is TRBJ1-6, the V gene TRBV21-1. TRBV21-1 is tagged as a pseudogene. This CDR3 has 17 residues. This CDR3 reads CASSKRIPTENNSPLHF. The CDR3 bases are TGTGCCAGCAGCAAAAGGATTCCGACGGAGAATAATTCACCCCTCCACTTT.

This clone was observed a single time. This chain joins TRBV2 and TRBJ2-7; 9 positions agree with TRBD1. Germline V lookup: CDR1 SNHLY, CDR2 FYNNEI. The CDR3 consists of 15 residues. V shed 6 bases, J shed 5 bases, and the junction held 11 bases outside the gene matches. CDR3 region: CASRGTGRRVDEQYF. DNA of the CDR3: TGTGCCAGCAGGGGGACAGGGCGGAGGGTAGACGAGCAGTACTTC.